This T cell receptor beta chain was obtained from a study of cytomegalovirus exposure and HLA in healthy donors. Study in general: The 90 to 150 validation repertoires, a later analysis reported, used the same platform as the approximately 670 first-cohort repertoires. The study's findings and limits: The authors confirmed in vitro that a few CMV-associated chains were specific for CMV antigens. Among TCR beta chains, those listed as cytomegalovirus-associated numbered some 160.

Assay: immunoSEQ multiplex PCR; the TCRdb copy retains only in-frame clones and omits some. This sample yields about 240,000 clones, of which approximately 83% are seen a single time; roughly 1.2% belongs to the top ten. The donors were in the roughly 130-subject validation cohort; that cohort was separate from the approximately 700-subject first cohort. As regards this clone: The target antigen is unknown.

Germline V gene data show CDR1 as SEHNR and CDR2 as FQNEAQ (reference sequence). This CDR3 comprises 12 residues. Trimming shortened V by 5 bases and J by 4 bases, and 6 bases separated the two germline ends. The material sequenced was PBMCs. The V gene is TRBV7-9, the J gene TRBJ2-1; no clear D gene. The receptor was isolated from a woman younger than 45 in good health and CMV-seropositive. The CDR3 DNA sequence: TGTGCCAGCAGCACATCATACAATGAGCAGTTCTTC. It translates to CASSTSYNEQFF.